Detailed here is one T cell receptor (beta chain). The V gene's germline CDR1 is LGHDT and CDR2 YNNKEL (reference sequence). V shed 4 bases, J shed 5 bases, and the junction held 9 bases outside the gene matches. The CDR3 is made up of 16 amino acids. This sample was included in a study of T-cell memory formation after mild COVID-19. From the 5' RACE reads, TCRdb called clonotypes with MiXCR, one entry per CDR3 protein. This table has about 240,000 distinct CDR3 sequences, roughly 10% appearing once. The sequence derives from a man aged 18 to 29 who had mild COVID-19 (a few samples of this study predate the infection). Cell type and time point are not known. The sample comprised PBMCs or a T cell subset sorted from them (not recorded which). The chain couples TRBV3-1 to TRBJ1-1, with 11 nucleotides matching TRBD1. The CDR3 loop is CASSLGDRGMGTEAFF. The CDR3, as DNA: TGTGCCAGCAGCCTGGGGGACAGGGGGATGGGTACTGAAGCTTTCTTT. Full variable domain (rest looked up from reference TRBV3-1 and TRBJ1-1): DTAVSQTPKYLVTQMGNDKSIKCEQNLGHDTMYWYKQDSKKFLKIMFSYNNKELIINETVPNRFSPKSPDKAHLNLHINSLELGDSAVYFCASSLGDRGMGTEAFFGQGTRLTVV.